Shown below are 21 T cell receptor beta chains from a single sample sequenced in a study of blood T cell repertoires in COVID-19. The data were produced by immunoSEQ multiplex PCR, yet TCRdb's version contains in-frame clones alone and is incomplete. The table shows around 130,000 clones, with 65% to 90% occurring only once. The sequencing sample was made of peripheral blood. All receptors come from a man aged 50 to 59 with acute or convalescent COVID-19.

This clone was seen a handful of times. The sample contains more than one DNA sequence encoding this CDR3. J is TRBJ2-5 and V is TRBV19, with 8 bases fitting TRBD2. V shed 8 bases, J shed 2 bases, and the junction held 10 bases outside the gene matches. The CDR3 is made up of 15 amino acids. The V gene's germline CDR1 is LNHDA and CDR2 SQIVND (reference sequence). This chain's CDR3 is CASQPGLAPQETQYF. The CDR3 nucleotides read TGTGCCAGTCAACCCGGACTAGCCCCGCAAGAGACCCAGTACTTC.

V gene TRBV11-2 combines with J gene TRBJ2-5, with D possibly TRBD1 on 5 matching bases. Trimming cost V 5 bases and J 9 bases, with 13 bases left between them. This CDR3 has 12 residues. Germline loops: CDR1 SGHAT, CDR2 FQNNGV. The CDR3 DNA sequence: TGTGCCAGCAGCATTAGAGACAGAGCCCAGTACTTC. Translating it yields CASSIRDRAQYF.

The V call is TRBV7-9, the J call TRBJ2-4; no clear D. The germline V and J ends were trimmed by 1 base and 0 bases, with 10 bases remaining between them. Per the germline V gene, CDR1 is SEHNR and CDR2 is FQNEAQ (reference sequence). The CDR3 consists of 16 residues. CDR3 nucleotides: TGTGCCAGCAGCTTAGATGGGCGCCTAGCCAAAAACATTCAGTACTTC. It specifies CASSLDGRLAKNIQYF.

The chain links TRBV9 to TRBJ1-4; a possible D gene is TRBD1 (5 bases). The V gene lost 4 bases and the J gene lost 1 base, with 11 bases spanning the gap. The CDR3 has 15 amino acids. From germline, CDR1 is SGDLS and CDR2 YYNGEE. CDR3 sequence: CASSPAGGTNEKLFF. CDR3 DNA sequence: TGTGCCAGCAGCCCAGCGGGGGGAACTAATGAAAAACTGTTTTTT.

The genes are TRBV27 and TRBJ1-6, with TRBD1 as a possible D gene (6 bases). This CDR3 is 14 amino acids long. Germline lookup yields CDR1 MNHEY and CDR2 SMNVEV (reference sequence). Trimming stripped 4 bases from V and 9 bases from J, with 13 bases between. The CDR3 loop reads CASSWGQGGSPLHF. The CDR3, as DNA: TGTGCCAGCAGTTGGGGACAAGGTGGTTCACCCCTCCACTTT.

The V and J genes are TRBV5-1 and TRBJ1-6; D may be TRBD1 (6 bases). V lost 5 bases and J lost 5, with 11 bases in between. Per the germline V gene, CDR1 is SGHRS and CDR2 is YFSETQ. The CDR3 runs to 14 residues. The CDR3 DNA sequence: TGCGCCAGCAGACTCAGACAGGATAATTCACCCCTCCACTTT. Protein sequence: CASRLRQDNSPLHF.

This chain links TRBV27 with TRBJ1-6, with TRBD1 matching over 8 bases. The CDR3 spans 17 residues. The V gene end was trimmed by 3 bases and the J gene end by 0 bases; junction bases not matched to a gene: 4. Per germline, CDR1 MNHEY and CDR2 SMNVEV (reference sequence). CDR3: CASSFRQGSSYNSPLHF. In nucleotides, the CDR3 is TGTGCCAGCAGTTTCCGACAGGGGAGCTCCTATAATTCACCCCTCCACTTT.

The chain employs TRBV27 and TRBJ2-1; TRBD2 matches 8 bases. CDR3 length: 13 amino acids. Germline V gives CDR1 MNHEY, CDR2 SMNVEV (reference sequence). V dropped 7 bases and J dropped 7; count of bases not matched to a gene: 6. CDR3 residues: CASTLAGLNEQFF. The CDR3 DNA reads TGTGCCAGCACCTTAGCGGGGCTGAATGAGCAGTTCTTC.

This clone was seen only a few times. The CDR3 loop is CASSPGTGRDTQYF. In DNA, the CDR3 is TGTGCCAGCAGTCCCGGGACAGGGCGGGATACGCAGTATTTT. The chain joins TRBV6-5 to TRBJ2-3, with TRBD1 matching over 9 bases. After removal of 5 bases from V and 6 bases from J, the junction contained 6 bases not matched to a gene. The V gene's germline CDR1 is MNHEY and CDR2 SVGAGI. The CDR3 totals 14 residues.

This sequence joins TRBV9 and TRBJ2-4; 9 bases align to TRBD2. The CDR3 runs to 14 residues. V shed 2 bases, J shed 6 bases, and the junction held 3 bases outside the gene matches. CDR1 is SGDLS and CDR2 is YYNGEE in the germline V gene. As DNA, the CDR3 is TGTGCCAGCAGCGTTAGCGGGAGCCTAAACATTCAGTACTTC. It specifies CASSVSGSLNIQYF.

V gene TRBV5-6 combines with J gene TRBJ2-7, with TRBD1 identical over 9 bases. The ends lost 4 bases at V and 9 bases at J; junction bases unmatched: 5. Per the germline V gene, CDR1 is SGHDT and CDR2 is YYEEEE. This CDR3 contains 12 residues. The CDR3 reads CASSAGTGRQYF. The CDR3 DNA reads TGTGCCAGCAGCGCGGGGACAGGGCGGCAGTACTTC.

The genes are TRBV3-1 (or the pseudogene TRBV3-2) and TRBJ1-1; 7 nucleotides match TRBD1. J gave up 8 bases and V 7 bases, and 4 bases lay outside the gene matches. The CDR3 contains 11 residues. Germline V gives CDR1 LGHDT, CDR2 YNNKEL (reference sequence). This CDR3 reads CASISTGEAFF. The CDR3 nucleotides read TGTGCCAGCATCTCGACAGGGGAAGCTTTCTTT.

The CDR3 DNA reads as TGTGCCAGCAGCCAAGGGAGCTGGACCTCACCCCTCCACTTT. Protein sequence: CASSQGSWTSPLHF. V gene TRBV2 combines with J gene TRBJ1-6; D is uncertain. Germline CDR1 SNHLY, CDR2 FYNNEI. V shed 6 bases and J shed 10 bases, with 16 bases lying between them. The CDR3 sequence is 14 residues long.

This clone was seen just once. V gene TRBV9 combines with J gene TRBJ2-3, with unresolved D. V was clipped by 0 bases and J by 4 bases, with 3 bases between them. CDR1 is SGDLS, CDR2 YYNGEE, per germline. The CDR3 extends over 12 amino acids. In nucleotides, the CDR3 is TGTGCCAGCAGCGTAGCGGCAGATACGCAGTATTTT. It codes for CASSVAADTQYF.

The rearrangement uses TRBV2 and TRBJ2-3; 9 bases are a match to TRBD1. V shed 7 bases and J 4 bases; nucleotides not matched to a gene: 12. From germline, CDR1 is SNHLY and CDR2 FYNNEI. The CDR3 spans 16 residues. CDR3 region: CASTLDRGNRADTQYF. The CDR3, as DNA: TGTGCCAGCACTCTCGACAGGGGGAATAGGGCAGATACGCAGTATTTT.

V gene TRBV27 combines with J gene TRBJ1-3; perhaps TRBD1 as D (5 bases). With 7 bases removed from V and 1 base from J, the gap between germline ends came to 11 bases. The CDR3 runs to 14 residues. Germline CDR1 reads MNHEY; CDR2 reads SMNVEV (reference sequence). Here the CDR3 reads CASMRKGSGNTIYF. The CDR3 DNA follows: TGTGCCAGCATGAGAAAGGGGTCTGGAAACACCATATATTTT.

Worth noting for this clone: The sample has other DNA sequences that encode this CDR3 too. J is TRBJ1-4 and V is TRBV6-5; TRBD1 aligns across 7 bases. Trimming took 1 base from V and 3 from J; bases not matched to a gene: 2. In germline, CDR1 is MNHEY, CDR2 SVGAGI. This CDR3 has 15 residues. Here the CDR3 DNA reads TGTGCCAGCAGTTACTTGGGACAGCCTAATGAAAAACTGTTTTTT. Protein: CASSYLGQPNEKLFF.

This clone was seen more than once but under ten times. The genes are TRBV29-1 and TRBJ1-3; a possible D gene is TRBD1 (5 bases). CDR1 and CDR2 from the germline V gene are SQVTM and ANQGSEA. This CDR3 contains 14 residues. V was cut by 6 bases and J by 4 bases, with 16 bases left in between. DNA of the CDR3: TGCAGCGTCACAGGACAAACTTTAGGAAACACCATATATTTT. Protein: CSVTGQTLGNTIYF.

The chain joins TRBV5-1 to TRBJ2-5; the match to TRBD2 covers 8 bases. V lost 5 bases and J lost 7; bases outside the gene matches: 16. The germline V gene has CDR1 SGHRS and CDR2 YFSETQ. This CDR3 is built from 16 residues. CDR3 region: CASSHKPGLGQWTQYF. The CDR3 coding sequence is TGCGCCAGCAGTCATAAGCCGGGACTAGGTCAGTGGACCCAGTACTTC. The full variable domain, in which reference TRBV5-1 and TRBJ2-5 provide the parts outside the CDR3, is KAGVTQTPRYLIKTRGQQVTLSCSPISGHRSVSWYQQTPGQGLQFLFEYFSETQRNKGNFPGRFSGRQFSNSRSEMNVSTLELGDSALYLCASSHKPGLGQWTQYFGPGTRLLVL.

The chain has TRBV28 and TRBJ2-4; tentative D call: TRBD1 (5 bases). The V and J ends lost 6 bases and 2 bases respectively, with 23 bases between them. This CDR3 spans 18 amino acids. Germline V CDR1 and CDR2: MDHEN, SYDVKM. This CDR3 is CASSHPSNRHWPKNIQYF. The CDR3 bases are TGTGCCAGCAGCCACCCATCTAACAGGCATTGGCCCAAAAACATTCAGTACTTC.

The table lists this clone with a count of one. This chain joins TRBV3-1 (or the pseudogene TRBV3-2) and TRBJ2-1, with a weak D call TRBD2 (5 bases). Deletions cut 6 bases from V and 3 bases from J, with 12 bases between. In germline, CDR1 is LGHDT, CDR2 YNNKEL (reference sequence). This CDR3 contains 14 residues. CDR3 coding DNA: TGTGCCAGCAGGGACGGTGGAGGCTACAATGAGCAGTTCTTC. Protein product: CASRDGGGYNEQFF.